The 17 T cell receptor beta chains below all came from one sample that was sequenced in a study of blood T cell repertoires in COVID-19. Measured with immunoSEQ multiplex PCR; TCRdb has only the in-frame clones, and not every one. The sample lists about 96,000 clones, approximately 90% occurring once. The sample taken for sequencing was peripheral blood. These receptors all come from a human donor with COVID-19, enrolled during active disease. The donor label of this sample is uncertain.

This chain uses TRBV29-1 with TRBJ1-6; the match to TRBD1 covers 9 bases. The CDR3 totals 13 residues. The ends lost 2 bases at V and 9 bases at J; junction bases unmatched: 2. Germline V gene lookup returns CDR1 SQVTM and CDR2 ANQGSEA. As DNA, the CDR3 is TGCAGCGTTGAAACAGGGGGCGGTTCACCCCTCCACTTT. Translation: CSVETGGGSPLHF.

The CDR3 region has the DNA TGTGCCAGCAGTCCCGGGACAGGGATCACCGGGGAGCTGTTTTTT. Translated: CASSPGTGITGELFF. This chain connects TRBV7-3 to TRBJ2-2; 9 bases line up with TRBD1. The V gene end was trimmed by 6 bases and the J gene end by 4 bases; junction bases not matched to a gene: 6. CDR1 is SGHTA and CDR2 is FQGTGA in the germline V gene. The CDR3 has 15 amino acids.

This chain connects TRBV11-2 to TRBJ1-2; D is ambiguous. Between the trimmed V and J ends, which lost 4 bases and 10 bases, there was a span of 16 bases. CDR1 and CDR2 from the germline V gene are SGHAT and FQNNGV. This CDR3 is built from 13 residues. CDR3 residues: CASSSGGTMLYTF. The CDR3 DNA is TGTGCCAGCAGCTCCGGAGGCACTATGCTCTACACCTTC.

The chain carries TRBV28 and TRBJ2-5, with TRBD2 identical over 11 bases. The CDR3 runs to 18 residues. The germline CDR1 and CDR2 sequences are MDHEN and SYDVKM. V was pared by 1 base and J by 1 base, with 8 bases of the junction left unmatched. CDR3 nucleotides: TGTGCCAGCAGTTTATACCGCTCTAGCGGGGGGCCCCAAGAGACCCAGTACTTC. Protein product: CASSLYRSSGGPQETQYF.

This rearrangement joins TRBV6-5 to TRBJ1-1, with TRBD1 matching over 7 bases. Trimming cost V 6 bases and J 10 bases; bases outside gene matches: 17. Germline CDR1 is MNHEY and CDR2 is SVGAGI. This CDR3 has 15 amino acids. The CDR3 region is CASRPYSGTAFTAFF. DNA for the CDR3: TGTGCCAGCAGACCCTACTCCGGGACAGCTTTTACAGCTTTCTTT.

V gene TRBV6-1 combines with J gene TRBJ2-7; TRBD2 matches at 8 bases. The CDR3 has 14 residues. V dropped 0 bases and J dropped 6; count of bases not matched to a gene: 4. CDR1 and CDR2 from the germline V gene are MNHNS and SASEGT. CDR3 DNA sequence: TGTGCCAGCAGTGAAGCGGCGGGGGGCCTCGAGCAGTACTTC. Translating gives CASSEAAGGLEQYF.

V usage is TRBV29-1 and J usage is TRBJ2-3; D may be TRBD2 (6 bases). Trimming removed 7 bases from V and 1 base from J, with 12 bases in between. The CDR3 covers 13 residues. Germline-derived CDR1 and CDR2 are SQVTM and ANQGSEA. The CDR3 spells CSGTGTGTDTQYF. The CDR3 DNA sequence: TGCAGCGGGACCGGGACTGGCACAGATACGCAGTATTTT.

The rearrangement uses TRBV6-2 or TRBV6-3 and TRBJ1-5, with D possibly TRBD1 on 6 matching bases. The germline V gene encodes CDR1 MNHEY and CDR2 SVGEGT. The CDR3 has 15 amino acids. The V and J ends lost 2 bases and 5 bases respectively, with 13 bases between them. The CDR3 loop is CASSYGGAGDQPQHF. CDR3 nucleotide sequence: TGTGCCAGCAGTTACGGGGGGGCGGGGGATCAGCCCCAGCATTTT.

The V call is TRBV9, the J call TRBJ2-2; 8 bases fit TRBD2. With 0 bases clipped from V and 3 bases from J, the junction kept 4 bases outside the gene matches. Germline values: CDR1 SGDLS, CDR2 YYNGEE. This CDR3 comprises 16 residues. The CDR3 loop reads CASSVASGSDTGELFF. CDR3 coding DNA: TGTGCCAGCAGCGTAGCGAGCGGGAGCGACACCGGGGAGCTGTTTTTT.

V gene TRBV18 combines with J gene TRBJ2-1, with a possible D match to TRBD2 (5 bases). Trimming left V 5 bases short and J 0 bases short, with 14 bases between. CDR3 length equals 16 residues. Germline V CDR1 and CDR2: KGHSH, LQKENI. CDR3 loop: CASSALAPSSYNEQFF. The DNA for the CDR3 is TGTGCCAGCTCAGCCTTAGCGCCGAGCTCCTACAATGAGCAGTTCTTC.

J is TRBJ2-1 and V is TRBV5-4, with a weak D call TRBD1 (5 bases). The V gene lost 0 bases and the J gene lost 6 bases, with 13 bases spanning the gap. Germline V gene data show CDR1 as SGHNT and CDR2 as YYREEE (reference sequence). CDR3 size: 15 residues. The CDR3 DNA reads TGTGCCAGCAGCTTGGTCAGGGTAGCTGGCAATGAGCAGTTCTTC. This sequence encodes CASSLVRVAGNEQFF.

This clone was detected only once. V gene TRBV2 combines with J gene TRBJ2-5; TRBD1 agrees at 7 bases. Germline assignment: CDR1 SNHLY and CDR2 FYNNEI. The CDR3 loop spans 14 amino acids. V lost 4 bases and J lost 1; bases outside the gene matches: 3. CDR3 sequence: CASSVGTVQETQYF. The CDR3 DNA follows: TGTGCCAGCAGTGTTGGGACAGTCCAAGAGACCCAGTACTTC.

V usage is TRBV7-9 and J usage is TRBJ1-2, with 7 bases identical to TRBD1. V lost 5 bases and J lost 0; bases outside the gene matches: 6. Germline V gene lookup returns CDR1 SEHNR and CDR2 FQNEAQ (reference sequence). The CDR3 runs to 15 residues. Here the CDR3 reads CASSNDRATNYGYTF. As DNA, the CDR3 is TGTGCCAGCAGCAACGACAGGGCTACTAACTATGGCTACACCTTC. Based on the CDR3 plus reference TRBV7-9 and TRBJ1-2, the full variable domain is DTGVSQNPRHKITKRGQNVTFRCDPISEHNRLYWYRQTLGQGPEFLTYFQNEAQLEKSRLLSDRFSAERPKGSFSTLEIQRTEQGDSAMYLCASSNDRATNYGYTFGSGTRLTVV.

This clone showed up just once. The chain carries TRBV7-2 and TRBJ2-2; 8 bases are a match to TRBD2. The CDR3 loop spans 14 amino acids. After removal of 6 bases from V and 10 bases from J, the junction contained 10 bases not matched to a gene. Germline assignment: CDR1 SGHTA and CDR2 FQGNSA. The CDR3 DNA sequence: TGTGCCAGCAGAATACTCGGGAGGGCCGCGGAGCTGTTTTTT. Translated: CASRILGRAAELFF.

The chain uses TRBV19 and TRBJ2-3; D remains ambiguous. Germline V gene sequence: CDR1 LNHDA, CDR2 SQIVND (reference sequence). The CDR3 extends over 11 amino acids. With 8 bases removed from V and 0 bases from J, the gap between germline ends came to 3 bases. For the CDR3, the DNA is TGTGCCAGTGCGAGCACAGATACGCAGTATTTT. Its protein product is CASASTDTQYF.

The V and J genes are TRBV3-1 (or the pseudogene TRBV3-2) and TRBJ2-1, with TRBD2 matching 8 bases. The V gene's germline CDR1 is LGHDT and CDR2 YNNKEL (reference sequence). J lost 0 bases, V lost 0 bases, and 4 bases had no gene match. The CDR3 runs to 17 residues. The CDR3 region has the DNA TGTGCCAGCAGCCAAGATAACAGCGGGAGCTCCTACAATGAGCAGTTCTTC. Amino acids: CASSQDNSGSSYNEQFF.

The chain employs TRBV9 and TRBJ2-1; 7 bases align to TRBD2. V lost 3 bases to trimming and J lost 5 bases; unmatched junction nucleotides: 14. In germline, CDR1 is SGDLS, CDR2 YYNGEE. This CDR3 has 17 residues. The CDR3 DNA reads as TGTGCCAGCAGCGCCGCGGGAGCAGGCTGGGGGAACAATGAGCAGTTCTTC. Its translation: CASSAAGAGWGNNEQFF.